This is a list of T cell receptor beta chains from one sample in a study of shared clonotypes between healthy human individuals. Produced via immunoSEQ multiplex PCR; TCRdb's table is partial and in-frame only. Of over a million clones in the sample, 98% to 99% were seen once. Sequenced: naive CD4+ T cells sorted from blood. Source of these receptors: a man younger than 45 in good health. The CDR3 runs from the conserved cysteine through the conserved F or W. The order of the fields is J gene, V gene, clone size, D gene, CDR3 protein, CDR3 DNA. A D gene is named only where the DNA matches it firmly. Clone size is shown for a subset of rows, as once, few, many or a class of expanded clone.

J: TRBJ1-1
V: TRBV5-1
size: -
D: -
CDR3: CASSLDVPVKAFF
DNA: TGCGCCAGCAGCTTGGATGTTCCGGTGAAAGCTTTCTTT

J: TRBJ1-5
V: TRBV5-8
size: -
D: TRBD1
CDR3: CASSLGSRGDQPQHF
DNA: TGTGCCAGCAGCTTGGGCTCCAGGGGGGATCAGCCCCAGCATTTT

J: TRBJ2-1
V: TRBV4-3
size: -
D: TRBD1
CDR3: CASSPNRFWTGGENEQFF
DNA: TGCGCCAGCAGCCCTAATCGTTTTTGGACAGGGGGCGAAAATGAGCAGTTCTTC

J: TRBJ2-7
V: TRBV15
size: once
D: TRBD2
CDR3: CATSMGTSGRTSYEQYF
DNA: TGTGCCACCTCTATGGGGACTAGCGGGAGGACCAGCTACGAGCAGTACTTC

J: TRBJ1-4
V: TRBV5-1
size: once
D: TRBD1
CDR3: CASSTWGQGEKLFF
DNA: TGCGCCAGCAGCACGTGGGGACAGGGTGAAAAACTGTTTTTT

J: TRBJ2-1
V: TRBV5-1
size: -
D: TRBD1
CDR3: CASRLTGTAADNEQFF
DNA: TGCGCCAGCAGACTAACCGGGACAGCAGCAGACAATGAGCAGTTCTTC

J: TRBJ2-7
V: TRBV28
size: -
D: TRBD1
CDR3: CASSFPGQATYEQYF
DNA: TGTGCCAGCAGTTTCCCGGGACAGGCGACCTACGAGCAGTACTTC

J: TRBJ1-5
V: TRBV6-1
size: -
D: TRBD1
CDR3: CASIQGAGDQPQHF
DNA: TGTGCCAGCATACAGGGGGCTGGGGATCAGCCCCAGCATTTT

J: TRBJ2-2
V: TRBV27
size: -
D: TRBD2
CDR3: CASSLDSGSGTGELFF
DNA: TGTGCCAGCAGTTTGGATAGCGGGAGCGGCACCGGGGAGCTGTTTTTT

J: TRBJ2-7
V: TRBV19
size: few
D: TRBD2
CDR3: CATGGPVHEQYF
DNA: TGTGCCACGGGGGGGCCAGTACACGAGCAGTACTTC

J: TRBJ2-7
V: TRBV9
size: -
D: -
CDR3: CASSVGGISVYEQYF
DNA: TGTGCCAGCAGCGTAGGAGGGATCTCGGTCTACGAGCAGTACTTC

J: TRBJ2-1
V: TRBV5-1
size: -
D: TRBD1
CDR3: CASSWAGTGSSNEQFF
DNA: TGCGCCAGCAGCTGGGCCGGGACAGGCTCCAGCAATGAGCAGTTCTTC

J: TRBJ2-5
V: TRBV29-1
size: -
D: TRBD2
CDR3: CSVEDWGLAPQGTQYF
DNA: TGCAGCGTTGAAGATTGGGGACTAGCGCCCCAGGGGACCCAGTACTTC

J: TRBJ2-3
V: TRBV5-6
size: -
D: -
CDR3: CASSLVTRRDTQYF
DNA: TGTGCCAGCAGCTTGGTCACCAGACGGGATACGCAGTATTTT

J: TRBJ1-2
V: TRBV28
size: -
D: -
CDR3: CASKARVYGYTF
DNA: TGTGCCAGCAAGGCCAGGGTCTATGGCTACACCTTC

J: TRBJ1-2
V: TRBV28
size: -
D: TRBD1
CDR3: CASSLFQGADYGYTF
DNA: TGTGCCAGCAGTTTATTTCAGGGGGCGGACTATGGCTACACCTTC

J: TRBJ2-5
V: TRBV27
size: -
D: -
CDR3: CASSLQETQYF
DNA: TGTGCCAGCAGTTTACAAGAGACCCAGTACTTC

J: TRBJ2-5
V: TRBV5-4
size: -
D: TRBD1
CDR3: CASSLAKVTGQETQYF
DNA: TGTGCCAGCAGCTTGGCTAAGGTGACAGGGCAAGAGACCCAGTACTTC

J: TRBJ2-7
V: TRBV7-9
size: once
D: TRBD1
CDR3: CASSTTGPYEQYF
DNA: TGTGCCAGCAGTACGACAGGGCCCTACGAGCAGTACTTC

J: TRBJ2-7
V: TRBV15
size: -
D: -
CDR3: CATSRTGLYEQYF
DNA: TGTGCCACCAGCAGGACCGGACTCTACGAGCAGTACTTC

J: TRBJ1-1
V: TRBV25-1
size: -
D: -
CDR3: CASMSAGLPEAFF
DNA: TGTGCCAGCATGTCGGCGGGGCTGCCTGAAGCTTTCTTT

J: TRBJ2-7
V: TRBV30
size: -
D: TRBD1
CDR3: CAVSWDRGHYEQYF
DNA: TGTGCCGTAAGTTGGGACAGGGGGCACTACGAGCAGTACTTC

J: TRBJ1-4
V: TRBV10-3
size: -
D: -
CDR3: CAIYNAGREKLFF
DNA: TGTGCCATCTACAACGCAGGGCGGGAAAAACTGTTTTTT

J: TRBJ2-7
V: TRBV27
size: -
D: -
CDR3: CASSTRPAVPYEQYF
DNA: TGTGCCAGCAGTACCCGACCAGCGGTCCCCTACGAGCAGTACTTC

J: TRBJ2-7
V: TRBV19
size: -
D: -
CDR3: CASSIGAESYEQYF
DNA: TGTGCCAGTAGTATTGGAGCGGAATCCTACGAGCAGTACTTC

J: TRBJ2-7
V: TRBV9
size: -
D: -
CDR3: CASSVGGIYEQYF
DNA: TGTGCCAGCAGCGTAGGTGGGATCTACGAGCAGTACTTC

J: TRBJ2-6
V: TRBV5-6
size: -
D: -
CDR3: CATNPTGANVLTF
DNA: TGTGCCACCAATCCAACTGGGGCCAACGTCCTGACTTTC

J: TRBJ1-4
V: TRBV25-1
size: -
D: -
CDR3: CASSEYMGQGEKLFF
DNA: TGTGCCAGCAGTGAATATATGGGACAAGGCGAAAAACTGTTTTTT

J: TRBJ2-1
V: TRBV7-2
size: -
D: -
CDR3: CASSLESWTEQFF
DNA: TGTGCCAGCAGCTTAGAAAGTTGGACTGAGCAGTTCTTC

J: TRBJ1-1
V: TRBV29-1
size: -
D: -
CDR3: CSVEVRGKGTEAFF
DNA: TGCAGCGTTGAAGTAAGAGGAAAGGGCACTGAAGCTTTCTTT

J: TRBJ2-1
V: TRBV10-1
size: -
D: -
CDR3: CASSETGSSGEQFF
DNA: TGCGCCAGCAGTGAGACGGGAAGCAGCGGTGAGCAGTTCTTC

J: TRBJ2-5
V: TRBV7-7
size: -
D: -
CDR3: CASSLGVEETQYF
DNA: TGTGCCAGCAGCTTAGGCGTCGAAGAGACCCAGTACTTC

J: TRBJ2-1
V: TRBV7-2
size: -
D: -
CDR3: CASSNDRGGGRQFF
DNA: TGTGCCAGCAGCAACGACAGAGGGGGAGGCCGGCAGTTCTTC

J: TRBJ2-7
V: TRBV5-6
size: -
D: -
CDR3: CASSFQRKRTLLEQYF
DNA: TGTGCCAGCAGCTTCCAGCGGAAGAGGACCCTCCTCGAGCAGTACTTC

J: TRBJ2-1
V: TRBV7-2
size: -
D: -
CDR3: CASSLVGGPSGSEQFF
DNA: TGTGCCAGCAGCTTAGTTGGAGGGCCGTCTGGGAGTGAGCAGTTCTTC

J: TRBJ2-5
V: TRBV29-1
size: -
D: TRBD1
CDR3: CSARTGTGIETQYF
DNA: TGCAGCGCTCGGACCGGGACAGGGATAGAGACCCAGTACTTC

J: TRBJ2-7
V: TRBV5-4
size: -
D: -
CDR3: CASSLRVGEQYF
DNA: TGTGCCAGCAGCTTACGGGTTGGCGAGCAGTACTTC

J: TRBJ2-3
V: TRBV9
size: -
D: -
CDR3: CASSVLTSTDTQYF
DNA: TGTGCCAGCAGCGTTTTAACTAGCACAGATACGCAGTATTTT

J: TRBJ1-3
V: TRBV18
size: once
D: -
CDR3: CASSTQARSTIYF
DNA: TGTGCCAGCTCAACACAGGCCCGAAGCACCATATATTTT

J: TRBJ2-2
V: TRBV29-1
size: -
D: -
CDR3: CSVDRATGELFF
DNA: TGCAGCGTTGACAGGGCCACCGGGGAGCTGTTTTTT

J: TRBJ2-7
V: TRBV11-2
size: -
D: -
CDR3: CASSPPQGTYEQYF
DNA: TGTGCCAGCAGCCCCCCCCAGGGAACCTACGAGCAGTACTTC

J: TRBJ2-3
V: TRBV5-1
size: -
D: -
CDR3: CASSLAEGAGTDTQYF
DNA: TGCGCCAGCAGCTTGGCGGAGGGCGCAGGCACGGATACGCAGTATTTT

J: TRBJ2-7
V: TRBV6-5
size: -
D: TRBD1
CDR3: CASARTGRYEQYF
DNA: TGTGCCAGCGCAAGGACAGGGAGGTACGAGCAGTACTTC

J: TRBJ1-1
V: TRBV7-6
size: -
D: TRBD1
CDR3: CASSGEPGQGAMNTEAFF
DNA: TGTGCCAGCAGCGGAGAGCCGGGACAGGGGGCAATGAACACTGAAGCTTTCTTT

J: TRBJ1-5
V: TRBV28
size: -
D: -
CDR3: CAPQPQHF
DNA: TGTGCCCCACAGCCCCAGCATTTT

J: TRBJ1-1
V: TRBV4-1
size: -
D: -
CDR3: CASSQGLTEAFF
DNA: TGCGCCAGCAGCCAAGGGCTGACTGAAGCTTTCTTT

J: TRBJ1-1
V: TRBV6-6
size: -
D: TRBD1
CDR3: CASIQITGGVNTEAFF
DNA: TGTGCCAGCATCCAAATTACAGGGGGGGTGAACACTGAAGCTTTCTTT

J: TRBJ2-7
V: TRBV9
size: -
D: -
CDR3: CASSVAGLSYEQYF
DNA: TGTGCCAGCAGCGTAGCGGGTCTTTCCTACGAGCAGTACTTC

J: TRBJ1-5
V: TRBV10-3
size: -
D: -
CDR3: CASSRRESDQPQHF
DNA: TGTGCCAGCAGCAGAAGGGAATCCGATCAGCCCCAGCATTTT

J: TRBJ2-7
V: TRBV5-1
size: -
D: TRBD2
CDR3: CASSFFSGRASSSYEQYF
DNA: TGCGCCAGCAGCTTCTTTAGCGGGAGGGCTTCCAGCTCCTACGAGCAGTACTTC

J: TRBJ1-4
V: TRBV2
size: -
D: -
CDR3: CASSRTTNEKLFF
DNA: TGTGCCAGCAGCCGCACAACTAATGAAAAACTGTTTTTT

J: TRBJ1-3
V: TRBV11-2
size: -
D: -
CDR3: CASSFSGRGNGNTIYF
DNA: TGTGCCAGCAGCTTCAGTGGAAGGGGGAACGGAAACACCATATATTTT

J: TRBJ2-5
V: TRBV4-1
size: -
D: -
CDR3: CASSQATRLETQYF
DNA: TGCGCCAGCAGCCAGGCCACTAGGTTGGAGACCCAGTACTTC

J: TRBJ2-3
V: TRBV19
size: -
D: -
CDR3: CASSTSSGARTDTQYF
DNA: TGTGCCAGTAGTACTTCCAGTGGCGCGCGGACAGATACGCAGTATTTT

J: TRBJ1-1
V: TRBV6-4
size: -
D: -
CDR3: CASSEYARAPEAFF
DNA: TGTGCCAGCAGTGAATACGCTAGGGCTCCGGAAGCTTTCTTT

J: TRBJ2-1
V: TRBV7-9
size: once
D: -
CDR3: CASSRDPGAYNEQFF
DNA: TGTGCCAGCAGCCGGGACCCCGGGGCCTACAATGAGCAGTTCTTC

J: TRBJ2-2
V: TRBV5-1
size: -
D: -
CDR3: CLSSMGDRSAGELFF
DNA: TGCCTCAGCAGTATGGGGGATCGTTCGGCCGGGGAGCTGTTTTTT

J: TRBJ2-1
V: TRBV11-2
size: once
D: TRBD2
CDR3: CASSLELAGYNEQFF
DNA: TGTGCCAGCAGCTTAGAGCTAGCGGGGTACAATGAGCAGTTCTTC

J: TRBJ1-2
V: TRBV2
size: -
D: -
CDR3: CASSEESNYGYTF
DNA: TGTGCCAGCAGTGAAGAATCTAACTATGGCTACACCTTC